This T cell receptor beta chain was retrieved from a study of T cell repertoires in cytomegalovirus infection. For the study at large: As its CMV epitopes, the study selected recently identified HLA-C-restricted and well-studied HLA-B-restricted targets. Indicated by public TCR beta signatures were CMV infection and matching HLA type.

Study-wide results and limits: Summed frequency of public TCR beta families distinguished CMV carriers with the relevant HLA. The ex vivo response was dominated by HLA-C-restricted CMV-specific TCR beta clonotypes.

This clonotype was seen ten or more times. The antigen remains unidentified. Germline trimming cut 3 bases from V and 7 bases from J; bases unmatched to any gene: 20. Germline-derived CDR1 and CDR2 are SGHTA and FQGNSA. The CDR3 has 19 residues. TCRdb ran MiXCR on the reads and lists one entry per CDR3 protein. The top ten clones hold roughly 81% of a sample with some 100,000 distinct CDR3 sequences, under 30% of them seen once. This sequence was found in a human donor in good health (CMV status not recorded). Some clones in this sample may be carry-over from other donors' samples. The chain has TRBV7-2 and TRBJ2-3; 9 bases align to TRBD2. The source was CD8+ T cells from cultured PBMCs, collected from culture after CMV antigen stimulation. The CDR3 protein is CASSFPGRGGGESTNTQYF. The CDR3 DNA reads TGTGCCAGCAGCTTTCCGGGGAGGGGCGGGGGGGAGTCCACGAATACGCAGTATTTT.